The TCR beta chain under discussion was sequenced for a study of T cell responses to AZD1222 COVID-19 vaccine. Germline CDR1 and CDR2: SGHRS and YFSETQ. Trimming removed 5 bases at V and 7 bases at J, with 21 bases between. CDR3 size: 16 residues. This clone was detected only a few times. The antigen is undetermined. Study-level points and caveats: Baseline serostatus was positive in only five to seven AZD1222 recipients. Females made up more of the donors, who were largely white British, and clonal diversity may have come out too low.

Using immunoSEQ multiplex PCR, the repertoire was profiled, and TCRdb retains in-frame clones only, with some absent. The sample holds 120,000 or so clones; around 89% are singletons and the top ten take about 5%. The sequence was obtained from an adult in good health. The sequences come from peripheral blood, collected on day 0 of AZD1222 vaccination. V is TRBV5-1 and J is TRBJ2-2, with D possibly TRBD2 on 6 matching bases. The CDR3 sequence: CASSSRGLPSGGELFF. The CDR3 DNA reads TGCGCCAGCAGTTCAAGGGGACTGCCTTCGGGCGGGGAGCTGTTTTTT.